The 21 T cell receptor beta chains below all came from one sample that was sequenced in a study of identical twins. TCRdb re-derived calls from the 5' RACE reads in MiXCR, one entry per CDR3 protein. The top ten clones hold 4.5% to 5.5% of a sample with hundreds of thousands of distinct CDR3 sequences, 9.4% of them seen once. Material: memory (CD45RO+) T cells sorted from blood. The receptors originated from a young woman in good health.

This clonotype turned up a few times. V usage is TRBV27 and J usage is TRBJ1-5; D is unresolved. The CDR3 has 15 residues. Germline V CDR1 and CDR2: MNHEY, SMNVEV (reference sequence). Trimming took 0 bases from V and 3 from J, leaving 9 bases between them. The CDR3 sequence: CASSLSALSNQPQHF. The CDR3 nucleotides are TGTGCCAGCAGTTTATCGGCACTTTCCAATCAGCCCCAGCATTTT.

The chain uses TRBV2 and TRBJ2-2, with 8 positions matching TRBD1. Germline V gene data show CDR1 as SNHLY and CDR2 as FYNNEI. V lost 7 bases and J lost 3; bases outside the gene matches: 4. CDR3 size: 14 residues. In DNA form, the CDR3 reads TGTGCCAGCACCCAGGGGGCTTACACCGGGGAGCTGTTTTTT. Protein product: CASTQGAYTGELFF.

This clonotype occurred a few times. V gene TRBV7-2 combines with J gene TRBJ2-6; perhaps TRBD2 as D (7 bases). Germline CDR1 and CDR2: SGHTA and FQGNSA. V was trimmed by 0 bases and J by 2 bases, leaving 14 bases between them. The CDR3 has 18 amino acids. Written as DNA, the CDR3 is TGTGCCAGCAGCTTAGCGCTTCGGGGGGCCCCTGGGGCCAACGTCCTGACTTTC. It is translated as CASSLALRGAPGANVLTF.

This chain joins TRBV2 and TRBJ2-3, with D unresolved. Trimming took 8 bases from V and 0 from J, leaving 6 bases between them. The CDR3 has 12 residues. From germline, CDR1 is SNHLY and CDR2 FYNNEI. The CDR3 region has the DNA TGTGCCAGCGGGTTTAGCACAGATACGCAGTATTTT. Translating gives CASGFSTDTQYF. The entire variable domain, with the rest obtained from reference TRBV2 and TRBJ2-3, is as follows: EPEVTQTPSHQVTQMGQEVILRCVPISNHLYFYWYRQILGQKVEFLVSFYNNEISEKSEIFDDQFSVERPDGSNFTLKIRSTKLEDSAMYFCASGFSTDTQYFGPGTRLTVL.

The V and J genes are TRBV7-2 and TRBJ2-7, with D perhaps TRBD2 (6 bases). The CDR3 consists of 15 residues. From germline, CDR1 is SGHTA and CDR2 FQGNSA. The V and J ends lost 2 bases and 2 bases respectively, with 13 bases between them. This CDR3 is CASSLRGTGTYEQYF. DNA for the CDR3: TGTGCCAGCAGCTTACGGGGGACGGGCACCTACGAGCAGTACTTC.

This clonotype came up many times. V and J are TRBV7-2 and TRBJ1-2; D call uncertain. V was trimmed by 2 bases and J by 8 bases, leaving 3 bases between them. Germline V gene sequence: CDR1 SGHTA, CDR2 FQGNSA. This CDR3 is built from 10 residues. In DNA form, the CDR3 reads TGTGCCAGCAGCTTACGGGGCTACACCTTC. Translated, it gives CASSLRGYTF. Full variable domain (missing parts from reference TRBV7-2 and TRBJ1-2): GAGVSQSPSNKVTEKGKDVELRCDPISGHTALYWYRQSLGQGLEFLIYFQGNSAPDKSGLPSDRFSAERTGGSVSTLTIQRTQQEDSAVYLCASSLRGYTFGSGTRLTVV.

The DNA of the CDR3 is TGCGCCAGCAGCCAAGGGTTCCATGAAGCTTTCTTT. It translates to CASSQGFHEAFF. The J gene is TRBJ1-1, the V gene TRBV5-1, with unresolved D. The germline CDR1 and CDR2 sequences are SGHRS and YFSETQ. This CDR3 region has 12 residues. Trimming took 4 bases from V and 7 from J, leaving 11 bases between them.

The rearrangement links TRBV20-1 to TRBJ2-1; D ambiguous. Trimming took 2 bases from V and 0 from J, leaving 8 bases between them. Germline values: CDR1 DFQATT, CDR2 SNEGSKA (reference sequence). The CDR3 runs 14 residues. CDR3 in amino acids: CSARNLYSYNEQFF. The CDR3 region has the DNA TGCAGTGCTAGAAATTTATACTCCTACAATGAGCAGTTCTTC.

There are a few counts of this clonotype. This chain connects TRBV6-2 or TRBV6-3 to TRBJ2-1, with 10 bases fitting TRBD2. The CDR3 runs 14 residues. V shed 6 bases, J shed 5 bases, and the junction held 4 bases outside the gene matches. In germline, CDR1 is MNHEY, CDR2 SVGEGT. The CDR3 spells CASRTGTSDNEQFF. CDR3 coding DNA: TGTGCCAGCAGGACCGGGACTAGCGACAATGAGCAGTTCTTC.

This clonotype has only a few counts. The chain is built from TRBV20-1 and TRBJ2-3; maybe TRBD2 (6 bases). V was pared by 3 bases and J by 4 bases, with 14 bases between. This CDR3 is built from 14 residues. CDR1 is DFQATT and CDR2 is SNEGSKA in the germline V gene (reference sequence). The CDR3 sequence is CSARIPSEADTQYF. The CDR3 region has the DNA TGCAGTGCTAGGATCCCTAGCGAGGCAGATACGCAGTATTTT.

The V call is TRBV2, the J call TRBJ1-2, with D tentatively TRBD1 (6 bases). CDR1 and CDR2 (germline): SNHLY, FYNNEI. Deletions cut 6 bases from V and 0 bases from J, with 14 bases between. This CDR3 is 15 amino acids long. In nucleotides, the CDR3 is TGTGCCAGCAGCGCGGGGGGCGGGCCTAACTATGGCTACACCTTC. It specifies CASSAGGGPNYGYTF.

This clonotype is a singleton in its sample. Without the conserved terminal phenylalanine or tryptophan, this CDR3 likely stems from a read error. V usage is TRBV18 and J usage is TRBJ2-3; 12 bases match TRBD2. Germline-derived CDR1 and CDR2 are KGHSH and LQKENI. The CDR3 runs to 17 residues. The ends lost 3 bases at V and 1 base at J; junction bases unmatched: 5. The CDR3 spells CASSPLRLAGGTDTQYI. CDR3 coding DNA: TGTGCCAGCTCACCCCTCCGACTAGCGGGGGGCACAGATACGCAGTATATT.

This clonotype was counted at least ten times. The chain joins TRBV3-1 to TRBJ2-3; D is unresolved. V lost 5 bases and J 1 base, leaving 7 bases between the germline ends. CDR1 is LGHDT and CDR2 is YNNKEL in the germline V gene (reference sequence). CDR3 length equals 13 residues. The DNA of the CDR3 is TGTGCCAGCAGCTTCGGAGGCACAGATACGCAGTATTTT. Its translation is CASSFGGTDTQYF.

The rearrangement links TRBV3-1 to TRBJ2-1; the D is unclear. V lost 4 bases to trimming and J lost 4 bases, with 11 bases between them. Germline CDR1 and CDR2: LGHDT and YNNKEL (reference sequence). The CDR3 length is 14 residues. CDR3 protein: CASSRNLVYNEQFF. CDR3 DNA: TGTGCCAGCAGCCGAAACCTAGTTTACAATGAGCAGTTCTTC.

The chain carries TRBV12-3 or TRBV12-4 and TRBJ2-1; D perhaps matches TRBD2 (6 bases). Trimming took 7 bases from V and 4 from J, leaving 20 bases between them. CDR3 length: 16 amino acids. The chain's CDR3 is CASIPKRVVRYNEQFF. The CDR3 nucleotides are TGTGCCAGCATTCCAAAGCGGGTTGTACGTTACAATGAGCAGTTCTTC.

This clonotype was observed a handful of times. The V gene is TRBV12-3 or TRBV12-4, the J gene TRBJ2-1; the D gene could be TRBD1 or TRBD2 (6 bases each). There are 16 residues in the CDR3. The V end lost 7 bases, the J end lost 3 bases, and 19 bases lay between the germline ends. The CDR3 reads CASTGGQWLNYNEQFF. The CDR3 DNA follows: TGTGCCAGCACCGGGGGCCAATGGTTAAACTACAATGAGCAGTTCTTC.

This clonotype was seen a handful of times. This chain links TRBV5-1 with TRBJ2-3; 13 bases agree with TRBD2. After removal of 4 bases from V and 2 bases from J, the junction contained 4 bases not matched to a gene. Germline assignment: CDR1 SGHRS and CDR2 YFSETQ. This CDR3 region has 16 residues. This CDR3 reads CASSRGLAGYTDTQYF. The CDR3, as DNA: TGCGCCAGCAGCCGGGGACTAGCGGGATACACAGATACGCAGTATTTT.

This clonotype has ten or more counts. This chain's CDR3 is CASSFRGASSYEQYF. The CDR3 DNA reads as TGTGCCAGCAGTTTCCGCGGGGCTAGCTCCTACGAGCAGTACTTC. The genes are TRBV28 and TRBJ2-7, with TRBD2 as a possible D gene (6 bases). With 3 bases removed from V and 0 bases from J, the gap between germline ends came to 12 bases. CDR3 length equals 15 residues. CDR1 is MDHEN and CDR2 is SYDVKM in the germline V gene. Based on the CDR3 plus reference TRBV28 and TRBJ2-7, the full variable domain is DVKVTQSSRYLVKRTGEKVFLECVQDMDHENMFWYRQDPGLGLRLIYFSYDVKMKEKGDIPEGYSVSREKKERFSLILESASTNQTSMYLCASSFRGASSYEQYFGPGTRLTVT.

The rearrangement uses TRBV6-1 and TRBJ2-7, with D unresolved. The ends were cut back, 0 bases at V and 3 bases at J, with 9 bases in the middle. This CDR3 is built from 14 residues. CDR1 is MNHNS, CDR2 SASEGT, per germline. The CDR3: CASSEAYSYYEQYF. The DNA for the CDR3 is TGTGCCAGCAGTGAAGCCTACAGTTACTACGAGCAGTACTTC.

This chain connects TRBV3-1 to TRBJ1-2, with D maybe TRBD1 (5 bases). CDR1 is LGHDT and CDR2 is YNNKEL in the germline V gene (reference sequence). Deletions cut 1 base from V and 6 bases from J, with 15 bases between. This CDR3 region has 15 residues. CDR3 DNA: TGTGCCAGCAGCCAAGGAATTCTAAGGGGAGATGGCTACACCTTC. It codes for CASSQGILRGDGYTF.

The chain is built from TRBV10-3 and TRBJ1-1; D is ambiguous. CDR3 length equals 12 residues. Germline V gene sequence: CDR1 ENHRY, CDR2 SYGVKD. V was cut by 4 bases and J by 0 bases, with 3 bases left in between. The CDR3 DNA reads as TGTGCCATCAGTGGCGTGAACACTGAAGCTTTCTTT. Its protein is CAISGVNTEAFF.